The T cell receptor (beta chain) described here comes from a study of blood T cell repertoires in COVID-19. The wider study: PBMCs, B-cell-depleted T cells, or T cells were the source of the cDNA or gDNA that made up the material.

Germline values: CDR1 MDHEN, CDR2 SYDVKM. Trimming removed 4 bases from V and 4 bases from J; junction bases left unmatched: 10. The CDR3 consists of 16 residues. Those who participated ranged in age from roughly 18 to 89 years and resided in approximately 23 US areas. The authors' processing: Amplifying reference gene primers gave estimates of nucleated cell counts. Using immunoSEQ multiplex PCR, the repertoire was profiled, and TCRdb retains in-frame clones only, with some absent. V, J and clone size are those of that table, while D and trimming were read from the DNA. Of fewer than 200,000 clones listed, about 78% are singletons.

The chain links TRBV28 to TRBJ1-2; TRBD1 matches 9 bases. The sample was PBMCs or T cells enriched from blood (not recorded which). The receptor's source is a woman aged 50 to 60 who had recovered from COVID-19. CDR3 in amino acids: CASSSITGGVIYGYTF. CDR3 DNA: TGTGCCAGCAGTTCAATCACAGGGGGCGTTATCTATGGCTACACCTTC.